The rows below give T cell receptor beta chains drawn from one sample of a study of T cell repertoires in cytomegalovirus infection. The antigens for these receptors are not known. TCRdb independently ran MiXCR on the reads; one entry per CDR3 protein. The sample yields over 250,000 distinct CDR3 sequences, approximately 22% seen once. Sample: cultured PBMCs, taken from culture after CMV antigen stimulation. These receptors originate from a human donor in good health (CMV status not recorded). Some clones in this sample may be carry-over from other donors' samples. The CDR3 runs from the conserved cysteine through the conserved F or W. The D gene is left open where the match is weak. Clone size appears in some rows only: once, few, many, or a class for an expanded clone.

V gene	clone size	D gene	J gene	CDR3 protein	CDR3 DNA
TRBV6-1	.	TRBD2	TRBJ2-1	CASSRLAGALGNEQFF	TGTGCCAGCAGTCGACTAGCGGGAGCCCTAGGGAATGAGCAGTTCTTC
TRBV11-2	many	.	TRBJ2-7	CASSRRGVGVAYEQYF	TGTGCCAGCAGCCGGCGTGGGGTGGGAGTTGCCTACGAGCAGTACTTC
TRBV30	few	.	TRBJ1-1	CAWILAGEAFF	TGTGCCTGGATCCTTGCGGGGGAAGCTTTCTTT
TRBV7-2	many	.	TRBJ1-5	CASSLSSGPDQPQHF	TGTGCCAGCAGCTTATCCTCGGGCCCCGATCAGCCCCAGCATTTT
TRBV12-3/TRBV12-4	.	.	TRBJ2-1	CASYGTYNEQFF	TGTGCCAGCTATGGCACCTACAATGAGCAGTTCTTC
TRBV15	.	TRBD1	TRBJ2-5	CATSRRTGSGETQYF	TGTGCCACCAGCAGGCGGACAGGGAGTGGGGAGACCCAGTACTTC
TRBV6-2/TRBV6-3	few	.	TRBJ2-1	CASSYSNQGNNEQFF	TGTGCCAGCAGTTACTCGAATCAGGGGAACAATGAGCAGTTCTTC
TRBV7-2	many	.	TRBJ1-1	CASQTSGTSQSSAFF	TGTGCCAGCCAAACCTCCGGGACCTCACAAAGCTCAGCTTTCTTT
TRBV24-1	few	.	TRBJ2-2	CATSPRGGNTGELFF	TGTGCCACCAGTCCCCGTGGGGGAAACACCGGGGAGCTGTTTTTT
TRBV29-1	.	TRBD2	TRBJ2-1	CSVVPGLRGLGNEQFF	TGCAGCGTGGTACCGGGACTAAGGGGCTTGGGCAATGAGCAGTTCTTC
TRBV7-8	.	.	TRBJ1-5	CASSVGTDQPQHF	TGTGCCAGCAGCGTAGGGACGGATCAGCCCCAGCATTTT
TRBV7-4	many	.	TRBJ1-2	CASNYTKGVGGYTF	TGTGCCAGCAACTATACCAAAGGGGTTGGAGGCTACACCTTC
TRBV7-2	many	.	TRBJ1-1	CASSLSGVVTEAFF	TGTGCCAGCAGCTTATCAGGGGTGGTAACTGAAGCTTTCTTT
TRBV7-2	many	.	TRBJ2-7	CASSPGIGAYEQYF	TGTGCCAGCAGCCCGGGGATCGGGGCCTACGAGCAGTACTTC
TRBV19	few	.	TRBJ1-1	CASSIDEDTEAFF	TGTGCCAGTAGTATAGACGAAGACACTGAAGCTTTCTTT
TRBV15	.	.	TRBJ2-1	CATSRALVHEQFF	TGTGCCACCAGCAGAGCCCTAGTTCATGAGCAGTTCTTC
TRBV6-5	few	.	TRBJ1-1	CASSYDGAVGTEAFF	TGTGCCAGCAGTTACGACGGGGCAGTGGGCACTGAAGCTTTCTTT
TRBV7-9	few	TRBD1	TRBJ1-4	CASSLGQGAQANEKLFF	TGTGCCAGCAGCCTCGGACAGGGGGCGCAGGCTAATGAAAAACTGTTTTTT
TRBV7-2	many	.	TRBJ2-1	CASSLDSEQFF	TGTGCCAGCAGCCTCGACTCTGAGCAGTTCTTC
TRBV7-2	many	.	TRBJ1-1	CASRSQGDRNTEAFF	TGTGCCAGCAGATCTCAGGGAGACCGGAACACTGAAGCTTTCTTT
TRBV2	.	.	TRBJ2-1	CASSFTGLLGEQFF	TGTGCCAGCAGTTTTACAGGCCTCCTCGGTGAGCAGTTCTTC
TRBV7-9	.	TRBD2	TRBJ2-5	CASSPRSAGAETQYF	TGTGCCAGCAGCCCTCGGAGTGCGGGAGCTGAGACCCAGTACTTC
TRBV6-5	few	TRBD1	TRBJ2-1	CASSYSTGQGNEQFF	TGTGCCAGCAGTTACTCGACAGGGCAGGGCAATGAGCAGTTCTTC
TRBV20-1	.	TRBD2	TRBJ2-7	CSARTSGASYEQYF	TGCAGTGCCCGCACTAGCGGGGCTTCCTACGAGCAGTACTTC
TRBV7-8	.	TRBD2	TRBJ2-2	CASSFPGLAGVGTTGELFF	TGTGCCAGCAGCTTTCCGGGACTAGCGGGAGTCGGGACCACCGGGGAGCTGTTTTTT
TRBV7-9	.	.	TRBJ2-2	CASSSTRTTNTGELFF	TGTGCCAGCAGCTCCACTAGGACCACGAACACCGGGGAGCTGTTTTTT
TRBV19	.	.	TRBJ1-1	CASNRLLGEAFF	TGTGCCAGTAACAGGTTATTGGGTGAAGCTTTCTTT
TRBV7-2	many	.	TRBJ2-7	CASSLRGYEQYF	TGTGCCAGCAGCTTGAGGGGCTACGAGCAGTACTTC
TRBV5-4	.	TRBD2	TRBJ2-1	CASSSGTSRYNEQFF	TGTGCCAGCAGCTCCGGGACTAGCAGATACAATGAGCAGTTCTTC
TRBV7-6	few	.	TRBJ1-2	CASDNTGVNYGYTF	TGTGCCAGCGATAATACTGGAGTGAACTATGGCTACACCTTC
TRBV12-3/TRBV12-4	.	.	TRBJ1-4	CASSLGREEEKLFF	TGTGCCAGCAGTTTGGGCAGGGAGGAAGAAAAACTGTTTTTT
TRBV7-2	many	TRBD1	TRBJ2-2	CASSRDRGLDGELFF	TGTGCCAGCAGCCGGGACAGGGGGTTGGACGGGGAGCTGTTTTTT
TRBV12-3/TRBV12-4	.	.	TRBJ1-2	CASSLVQDYGYTF	TGTGCCAGCAGTTTAGTACAGGACTATGGCTACACCTTC
TRBV6-2/TRBV6-3	.	.	TRBJ1-6	CASSWMYSPLHF	TGTGCCAGCTCCTGGATGTATTCACCTCTCCACTTT
TRBV7-9	many	TRBD2	TRBJ2-1	CASISYFASGSVNEQFF	TGTGCCAGCATTTCTTACTTTGCTAGCGGGAGTGTAAATGAGCAGTTCTTC
TRBV7-8	many	.	TRBJ2-5	CASSFLREETQYF	TGTGCCAGCAGCTTTCTGCGTGAAGAGACCCAGTACTTC
TRBV7-2	many	.	TRBJ1-2	CASSLYRSRGYTF	TGTGCCAGCAGCTTATACAGGTCGCGAGGCTACACCTTC